This TCR beta chain was documented in a study of technical replicates of blood from several donors. This clone appeared once. Sequencing was performed with immunoSEQ multiplex PCR; in TCRdb, only in-frame clones are kept and a portion is missing. The sample contains 100,000 or so clones, 95% of which appear only once. Per germline, CDR1 MDHEN and CDR2 SYDVKM. The CDR3 loop spans 14 amino acids. V was cut by 6 bases and J by 0 bases, with 11 bases left in between. The specimen sequenced was T cells isolated from PBMCs. The clonotype comes from a human donor in good health. The V and J genes are TRBV28 and TRBJ1-1; perhaps TRBD1 as D (6 bases). The CDR3 nucleotides read TGTGCCAGCAGACACAGGGTCCTGAACACTGAAGCTTTCTTT. This gives the protein CASRHRVLNTEAFF.